This T cell receptor (beta chain) originates from a study of T cell repertoires in cytomegalovirus infection. The CDR3 is made up of 14 amino acids. The germline gives CDR1 LNHDA, CDR2 SQIVND (reference sequence). J lost 5 bases, V lost 4 bases, and 5 bases had no gene match. TCRdb reprocessed the reads with MiXCR, giving one entry per CDR3 protein. This sample has more than 500,000 distinct CDR3 sequences; approximately 17% occur once, and the top ten carry more than 20%. This clonotype was counted ten times or more. The specimen was CD8+ T cells from PBMCs. This chain uses TRBV19 with TRBJ2-7; 10 bases are a match to TRBD1. This receptor was identified in a human donor in good health (CMV status not recorded). Some clones in this sample may be carry-over from other donors' samples. The CDR3 DNA reads TGTGCCAGTAGTACCGACAGGGGGCGCGACGAGCAGTACTTC. This translates into CASSTDRGRDEQYF.